Given below is one T cell receptor (beta chain) in context. No antigen is known for it. The junction and the germline gene differ at one end; a read error may be behind it. The CDR3 loop spans 18 amino acids. Per the germline V gene, CDR1 is SGHTA and CDR2 is FQGNSA. This sample stems from a study of molecular identifiers for immune sequencing clone quantification. Across the whole study: For replicates, RNA isolated from approximately 22,000 or 94,000 naive CD8 cells was divided into five portions, of which four were sequenced.

Broader study findings: Clone sizes that are highly expanded could be underestimated when identical TCR molecules share a barcode.

TCRdb re-called the PCR reads through MiXCR, storing one row per CDR3 protein. The data show 400,000 to 600,000 distinct CDR3 sequences, over 20% seen once. Specimen: naive CD8+ T cells from blood, with Jurkat cell RNA spiked in. The sample's subset: FACS-sorted CD8+CD4-CCR7+CD45RA+ naive T cells. The V and J genes are TRBV7-2 and TRBJ2-2, with a weak D call TRBD2 (5 bases). The clonotype originates from a human donor in good health. Some libraries in this study had Jurkat cell RNA spiked in. DNA of the CDR3: TGTGCCGGCAGCTTAGACCGGTACCGGAAGGAGGACACCGGGGAGCTGTTTTTT. It yields the protein CAGSLDRYRKEDTGELFF.